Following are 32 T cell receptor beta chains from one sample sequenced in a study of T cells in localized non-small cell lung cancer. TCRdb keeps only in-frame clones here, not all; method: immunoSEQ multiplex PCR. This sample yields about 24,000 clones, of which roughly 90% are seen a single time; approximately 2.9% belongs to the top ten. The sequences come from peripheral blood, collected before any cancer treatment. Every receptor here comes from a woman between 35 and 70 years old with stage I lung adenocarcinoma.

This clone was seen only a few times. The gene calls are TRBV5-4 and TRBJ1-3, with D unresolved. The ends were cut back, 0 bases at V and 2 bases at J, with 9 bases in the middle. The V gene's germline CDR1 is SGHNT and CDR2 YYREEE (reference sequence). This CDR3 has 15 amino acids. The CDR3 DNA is TGTGCCAGCAGCTTGGAGGCAGGTACTGGAAACACCATATATTTT. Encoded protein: CASSLEAGTGNTIYF. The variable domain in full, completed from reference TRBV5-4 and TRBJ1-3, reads ETGVTQSPTHLIKTRGQQVTLRCSSQSGHNTVSWYQQALGQGPQFIFQYYREEENGRGNFPPRFSGLQFPNYSSELNVNALELDDSALYLCASSLEAGTGNTIYFGEGSWLTVV.

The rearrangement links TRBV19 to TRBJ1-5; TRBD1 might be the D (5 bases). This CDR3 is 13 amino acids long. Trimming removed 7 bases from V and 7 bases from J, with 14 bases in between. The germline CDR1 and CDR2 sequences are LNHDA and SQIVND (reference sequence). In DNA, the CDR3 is TGTGCCAGTATGGGGGGGGTTCGACAGCCCCAGCATTTT. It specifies CASMGGVRQPQHF.

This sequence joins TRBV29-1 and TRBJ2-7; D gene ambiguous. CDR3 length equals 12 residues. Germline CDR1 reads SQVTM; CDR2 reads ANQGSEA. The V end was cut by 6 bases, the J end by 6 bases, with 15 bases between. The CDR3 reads CSVNPLGSEQYF. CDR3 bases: TGCAGCGTGAACCCTTTAGGAAGCGAGCAGTACTTC.

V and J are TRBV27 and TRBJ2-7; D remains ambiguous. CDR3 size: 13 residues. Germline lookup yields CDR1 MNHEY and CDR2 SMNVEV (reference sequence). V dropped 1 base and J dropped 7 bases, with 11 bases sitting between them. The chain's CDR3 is CASSLFASGEQYF. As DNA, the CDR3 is TGTGCCAGCAGTTTATTTGCTAGTGGGGAGCAGTACTTC.

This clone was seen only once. CDR3 coding DNA: TGTGCCAGCTCTCGCATCCGACAGGGTCCCCACGAGCAGTACTTC. It yields the protein CASSRIRQGPHEQYF. V and J are TRBV18 and TRBJ2-7; 7 bases agree with TRBD1. V dropped 6 bases and J dropped 5; count of bases not matched to a gene: 13. Germline V gene data show CDR1 as KGHSH and CDR2 as LQKENI. This CDR3 contains 15 residues.

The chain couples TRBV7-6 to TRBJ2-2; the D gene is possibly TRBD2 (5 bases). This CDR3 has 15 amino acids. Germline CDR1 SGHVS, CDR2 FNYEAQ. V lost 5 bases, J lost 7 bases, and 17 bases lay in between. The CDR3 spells CASSPSGRINGELFF. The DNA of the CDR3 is TGTGCCAGCAGCCCATCGGGGAGAATCAACGGGGAGCTGTTTTTT. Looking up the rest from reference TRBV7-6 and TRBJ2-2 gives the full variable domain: GAGVSQSPRYKVTKRGQDVALRCDPISGHVSLYWYRQALGQGPEFLTYFNYEAQQDKSGLPNDRFSAERPEGSISTLTIQRTEQRDSAMYRCASSPSGRINGELFFGEGSRLTVL.

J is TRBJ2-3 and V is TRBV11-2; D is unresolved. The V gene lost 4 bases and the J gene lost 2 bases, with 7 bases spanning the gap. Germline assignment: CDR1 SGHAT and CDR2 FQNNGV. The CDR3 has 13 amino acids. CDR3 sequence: CASSSPTTDTQYF. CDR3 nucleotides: TGTGCCAGCAGCTCCCCCACCACAGATACGCAGTATTTT.

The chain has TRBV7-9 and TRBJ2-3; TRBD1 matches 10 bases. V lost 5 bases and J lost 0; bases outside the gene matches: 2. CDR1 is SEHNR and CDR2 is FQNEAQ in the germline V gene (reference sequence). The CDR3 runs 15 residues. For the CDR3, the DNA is TGTGCCAGCAGCCCGGGACAGGGGAGCACAGATACGCAGTATTTT. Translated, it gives CASSPGQGSTDTQYF. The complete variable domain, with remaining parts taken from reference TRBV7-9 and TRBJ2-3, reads DTGVSQNPRHKITKRGQNVTFRCDPISEHNRLYWYRQTLGQGPEFLTYFQNEAQLEKSRLLSDRFSAERPKGSFSTLEIQRTEQGDSAMYLCASSPGQGSTDTQYFGPGTRLTVL.

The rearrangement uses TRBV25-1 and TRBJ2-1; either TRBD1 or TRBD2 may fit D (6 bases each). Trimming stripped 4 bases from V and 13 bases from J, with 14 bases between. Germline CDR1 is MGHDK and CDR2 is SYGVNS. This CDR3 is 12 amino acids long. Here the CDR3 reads CASSVAIGGQFF. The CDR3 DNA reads TGTGCCAGCAGTGTTGCTATCGGGGGCCAGTTCTTC.

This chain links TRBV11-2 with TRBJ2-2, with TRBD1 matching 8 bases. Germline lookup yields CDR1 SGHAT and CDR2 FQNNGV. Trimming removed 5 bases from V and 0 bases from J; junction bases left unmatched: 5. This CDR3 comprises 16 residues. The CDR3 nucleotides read TGTGCCAGCAGCCTATCAGGGGGCGCGAACACCGGGGAGCTGTTTTTT. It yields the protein CASSLSGGANTGELFF. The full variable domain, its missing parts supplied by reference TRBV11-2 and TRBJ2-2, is EAGVAQSPRYKIIEKRQSVAFWCNPISGHATLYWYQQILGQGPKLLIQFQNNGVVDDSQLPKDRFSAERLKGVDSTLKIQPAKLEDSAVYLCASSLSGGANTGELFFGEGSRLTVL.

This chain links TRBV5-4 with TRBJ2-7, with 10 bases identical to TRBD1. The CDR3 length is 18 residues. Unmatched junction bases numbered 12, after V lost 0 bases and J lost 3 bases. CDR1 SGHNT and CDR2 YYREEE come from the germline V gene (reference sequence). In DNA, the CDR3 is TGTGCCAGCAGCTTGGCATTTGGGACAGGGGTACCGGGCTACGAGCAGTACTTC. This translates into CASSLAFGTGVPGYEQYF.

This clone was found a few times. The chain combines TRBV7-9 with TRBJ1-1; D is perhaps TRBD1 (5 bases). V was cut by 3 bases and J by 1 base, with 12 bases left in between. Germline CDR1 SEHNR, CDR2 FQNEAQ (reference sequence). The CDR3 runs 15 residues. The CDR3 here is CASSLGTGRNTEAFF. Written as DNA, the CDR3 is TGTGCCAGCAGCTTGGGAACAGGCCGGAACACTGAAGCTTTCTTT.

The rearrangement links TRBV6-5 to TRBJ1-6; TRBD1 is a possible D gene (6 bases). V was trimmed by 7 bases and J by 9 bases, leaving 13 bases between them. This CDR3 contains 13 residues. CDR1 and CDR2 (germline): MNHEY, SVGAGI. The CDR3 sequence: CASKPGVASPLHF. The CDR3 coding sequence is TGTGCCAGCAAACCAGGGGTGGCTTCACCCCTCCACTTT.

In nucleotides, the CDR3 is TGCGCCAGCAGCCAGGGATGGGGACACACAGATACGCAGTATTTT. It codes for CASSQGWGHTDTQYF. This chain connects TRBV4-1 to TRBJ2-3, with D perhaps matching TRBD1 (6 bases). The germline V gene encodes CDR1 MGHRA and CDR2 YSYEKL. The CDR3 covers 15 residues. V lost 3 bases and J 2 bases, leaving 12 bases between the germline ends.

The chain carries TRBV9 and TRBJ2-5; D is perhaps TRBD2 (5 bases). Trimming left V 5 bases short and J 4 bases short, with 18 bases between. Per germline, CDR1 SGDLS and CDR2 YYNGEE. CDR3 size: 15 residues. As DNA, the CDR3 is TGTGCCAGCAGTGAATATACTAGTTATGGAGAGACCCAGTACTTC. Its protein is CASSEYTSYGETQYF.

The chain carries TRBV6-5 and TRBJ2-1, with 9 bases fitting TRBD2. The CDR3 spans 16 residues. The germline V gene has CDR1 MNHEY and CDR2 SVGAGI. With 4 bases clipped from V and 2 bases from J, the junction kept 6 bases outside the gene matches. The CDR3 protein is CASSSIAGAAYNEQFF. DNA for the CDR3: TGTGCCAGCAGTTCGATAGCGGGAGCGGCCTACAATGAGCAGTTCTTC.

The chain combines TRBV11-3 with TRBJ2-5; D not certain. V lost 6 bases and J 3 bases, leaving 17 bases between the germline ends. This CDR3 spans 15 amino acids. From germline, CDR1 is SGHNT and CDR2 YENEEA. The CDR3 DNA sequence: TGTGCCAGCAGTAGGTTAAACAGAAGAAAAGAGACCCAGTACTTC. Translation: CASSRLNRRKETQYF. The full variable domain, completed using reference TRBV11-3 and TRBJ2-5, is EAGVVQSPRYKIIEKKQPVAFWCNPISGHNTLYWYLQNLGQGPELLIRYENEEAVDDSQLPKDRFSAERLKGVDSTLKIQPAELGDSAVYLCASSRLNRRKETQYFGPGTRLLVL.

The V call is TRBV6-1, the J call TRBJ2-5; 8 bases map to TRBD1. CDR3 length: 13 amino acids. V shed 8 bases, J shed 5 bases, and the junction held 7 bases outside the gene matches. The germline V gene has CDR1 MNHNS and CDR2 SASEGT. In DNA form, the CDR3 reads TGTGCCAGCGCCAGGGGGCTGGGGGAGACCCAGTACTTC. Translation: CASARGLGETQYF.

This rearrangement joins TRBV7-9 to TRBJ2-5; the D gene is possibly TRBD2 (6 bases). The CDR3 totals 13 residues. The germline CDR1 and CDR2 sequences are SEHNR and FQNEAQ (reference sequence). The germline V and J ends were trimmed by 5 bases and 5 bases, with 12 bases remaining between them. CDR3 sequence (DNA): TGTGCCAGCAGCCTGGGGGGTTTGGAGACCCAGTACTTC. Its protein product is CASSLGGLETQYF.

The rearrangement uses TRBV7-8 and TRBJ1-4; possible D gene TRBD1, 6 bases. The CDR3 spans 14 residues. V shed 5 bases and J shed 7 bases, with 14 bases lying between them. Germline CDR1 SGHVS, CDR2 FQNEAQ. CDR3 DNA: TGTGCCAGCAGCCTAGGGGGGGATAGTGAAAAACTGTTTTTT. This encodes CASSLGGDSEKLFF.

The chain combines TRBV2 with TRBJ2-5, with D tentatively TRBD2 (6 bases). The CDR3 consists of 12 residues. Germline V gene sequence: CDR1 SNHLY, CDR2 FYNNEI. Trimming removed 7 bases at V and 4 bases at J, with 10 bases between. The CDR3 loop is CASTGVGETQYF. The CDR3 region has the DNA TGTGCCAGCACGGGGGTAGGAGAGACCCAGTACTTC.

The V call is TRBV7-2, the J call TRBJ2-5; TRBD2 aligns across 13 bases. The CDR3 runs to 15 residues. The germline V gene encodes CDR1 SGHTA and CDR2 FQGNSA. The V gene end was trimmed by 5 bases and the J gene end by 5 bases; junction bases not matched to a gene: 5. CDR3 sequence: CASSRTSGSAETQYF. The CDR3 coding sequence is TGTGCCAGCAGCCGGACTAGCGGGAGTGCGGAGACCCAGTACTTC.

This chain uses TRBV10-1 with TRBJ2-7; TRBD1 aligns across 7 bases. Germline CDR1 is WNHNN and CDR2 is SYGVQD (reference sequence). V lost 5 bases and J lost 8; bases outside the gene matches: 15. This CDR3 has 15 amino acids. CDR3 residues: CASSPSWTGPTKQYF. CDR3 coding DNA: TGCGCCAGCAGTCCAAGCTGGACAGGTCCTACGAAGCAGTACTTC.

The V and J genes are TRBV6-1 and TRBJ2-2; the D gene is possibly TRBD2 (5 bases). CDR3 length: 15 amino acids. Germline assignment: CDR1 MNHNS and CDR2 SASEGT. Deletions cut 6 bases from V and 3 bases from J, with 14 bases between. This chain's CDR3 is CASREAGFDTGELFF. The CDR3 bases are TGTGCCAGCAGGGAGGCAGGTTTCGACACCGGGGAGCTGTTTTTT.

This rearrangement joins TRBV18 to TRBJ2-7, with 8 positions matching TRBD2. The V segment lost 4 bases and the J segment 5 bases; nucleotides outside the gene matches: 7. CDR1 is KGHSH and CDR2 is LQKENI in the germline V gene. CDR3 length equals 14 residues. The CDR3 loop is CASSRSAGVDEQYF. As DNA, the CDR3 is TGTGCCAGCTCACGGTCAGCGGGAGTTGACGAGCAGTACTTC.

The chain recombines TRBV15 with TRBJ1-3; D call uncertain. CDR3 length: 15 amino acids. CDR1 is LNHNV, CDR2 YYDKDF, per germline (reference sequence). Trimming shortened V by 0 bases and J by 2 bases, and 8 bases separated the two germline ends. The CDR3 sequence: CATSRDWTAGNTIYF. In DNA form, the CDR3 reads TGTGCCACCAGCAGAGATTGGACTGCTGGAAACACCATATATTTT. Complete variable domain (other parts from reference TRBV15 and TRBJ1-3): DAMVIQNPRYQVTQFGKPVTLSCSQTLNHNVMYWYQQKSSQAPKLLFHYYDKDFNNEADTPDNFQSRRPNTSFCFLDIRSPGLGDTAMYLCATSRDWTAGNTIYFGEGSWLTVV.

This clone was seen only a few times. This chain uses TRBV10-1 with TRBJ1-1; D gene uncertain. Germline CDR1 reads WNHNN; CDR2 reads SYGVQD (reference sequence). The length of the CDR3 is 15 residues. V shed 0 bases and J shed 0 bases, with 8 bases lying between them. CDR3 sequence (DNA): TGCGCCAGCAGTGAGTCGACTCAGGTGAACACTGAAGCTTTCTTT. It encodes CASSESTQVNTEAFF.

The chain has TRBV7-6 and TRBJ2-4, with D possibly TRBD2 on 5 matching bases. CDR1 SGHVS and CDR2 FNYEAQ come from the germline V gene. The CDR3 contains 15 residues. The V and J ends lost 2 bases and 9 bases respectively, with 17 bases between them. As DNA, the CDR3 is TGTGCCAGCAGCTTAACGGCCCCTCCCAGCGGCATTCAGTACTTC. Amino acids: CASSLTAPPSGIQYF.

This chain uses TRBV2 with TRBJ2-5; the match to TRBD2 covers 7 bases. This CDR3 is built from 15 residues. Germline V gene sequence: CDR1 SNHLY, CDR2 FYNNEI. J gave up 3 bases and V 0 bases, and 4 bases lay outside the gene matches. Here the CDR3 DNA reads TGTGCCAGCAGTGAAGCGCTTGGGGGGGAAGAGACCCAGTACTTC. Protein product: CASSEALGGEETQYF.

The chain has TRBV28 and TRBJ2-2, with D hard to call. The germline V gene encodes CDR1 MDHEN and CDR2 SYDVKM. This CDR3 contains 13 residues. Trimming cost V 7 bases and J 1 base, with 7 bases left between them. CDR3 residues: CASNSQNTGELFF. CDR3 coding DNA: TGTGCCAGCAACTCGCAGAACACCGGGGAGCTGTTTTTT.

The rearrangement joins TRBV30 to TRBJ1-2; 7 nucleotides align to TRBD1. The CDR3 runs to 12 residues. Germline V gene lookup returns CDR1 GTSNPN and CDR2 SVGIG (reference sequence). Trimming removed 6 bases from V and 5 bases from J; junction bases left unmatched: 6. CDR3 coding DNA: TGTGCCTGTCAGGGGGAGGGTTATGGCTACACCTTC. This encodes CACQGEGYGYTF.

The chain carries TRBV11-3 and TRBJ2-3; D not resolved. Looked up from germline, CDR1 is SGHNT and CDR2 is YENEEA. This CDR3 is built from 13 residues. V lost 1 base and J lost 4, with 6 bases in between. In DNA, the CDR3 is TGTGCCAGCAGCTTAGTGGGCGCAGATACGCAGTATTTT. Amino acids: CASSLVGADTQYF.